Below are 28 T cell receptor beta chains sequenced from a single sample in a study of monozygotic twins with cystic fibrosis. Repertoires were generated with immunoSEQ multiplex PCR, while TCRdb's copy carries only in-frame clones and drops some. The table lists 13,000 or so clones, 75% to 90% of them singletons. The sequenced sample consisted of blood. Source of these receptors: a boy between 10 and 17 years old with cystic fibrosis.

V gene TRBV5-8 combines with J gene TRBJ1-5; no reliable D call. The V and J ends lost 4 bases and 3 bases respectively, with 17 bases between them. The germline V gene encodes CDR1 SGHTS and CDR2 YDEGEE. CDR3 length: 16 residues. The DNA of the CDR3 is TGTGCCAGCAGCATGGTGAGGGTGGGGAACAATCAGCCCCAGCATTTT. It codes for CASSMVRVGNNQPQHF.

The CDR3 nucleotides are TGTGCCAGTAGTCCGGGACAGGGGGCTGGGGCCAACGTCCTGACTTTC. Its translation is CASSPGQGAGANVLTF. This chain uses TRBV19 with TRBJ2-6; 11 bases match TRBD1. J lost 2 bases, V lost 5 bases, and 2 bases had no gene match. The germline V gene has CDR1 LNHDA and CDR2 SQIVND (reference sequence). This CDR3 has 16 residues.

V and J are TRBV30 and TRBJ2-2; the D is unclear. The length of the CDR3 is 14 residues. Germline CDR1 and CDR2: GTSNPN and SVGIG (reference sequence). The V and J ends lost 1 base and 3 bases respectively, with 9 bases between them. CDR3 in DNA: TGTGCCTGGAGTGCTACATGGGACACCGGGGAGCTGTTTTTT. This codes for CAWSATWDTGELFF.

The chain recombines TRBV18 with TRBJ2-1; D not certain. The CDR3 has 13 residues. The germline V gene has CDR1 KGHSH and CDR2 LQKENI. Trimming removed 6 bases from V and 7 bases from J, with 13 bases in between. The CDR3 region is CASSLTNRNEQFF. CDR3 DNA sequence: TGTGCCAGCTCGCTCACAAACCGAAATGAGCAGTTCTTC.

In this sample, this clone turned up once. A junction end diverges from the germline sequence, so it may reflect a read error. The gene calls are TRBV7-7 and TRBJ2-2; D is uncertain. Germline V gives CDR1 SSHAT, CDR2 FNYEAQ (reference sequence). CDR3 size: 14 residues. This CDR3 is CASSSEGTTGELFF. DNA for the CDR3: TGTGCTAGCAGCTCGGAAGGTACAACCGGGGAGCTGTTTTTT. Full variable domain (missing parts from reference TRBV7-7 and TRBJ2-2): GAGVSQSPRYKVTKRGQDVTLRCDPISSHATLYWYQQALGQGPEFLTYFNYEAQPDKSGLPSDRFSAERPEGSISTLTIQRTEQRDSAMYRCASSSEGTTGELFFGEGSRLTVL.

The J gene is TRBJ1-5, the V gene TRBV2; D ambiguous. Germline lookup yields CDR1 SNHLY and CDR2 FYNNEI. This CDR3 comprises 15 residues. Trimming took off 3 bases at V and 1 base at J, with 10 bases between the two ends. This CDR3 reads CASSDGRRSNQPQHF. The CDR3 DNA reads as TGTGCCAGCAGTGATGGCAGGCGGAGCAATCAGCCCCAGCATTTT.

The chain recombines TRBV5-1 with TRBJ2-1, with 10 bases fitting TRBD2. V was pared by 4 bases and J by 3 bases, with 4 bases of the junction left unmatched. CDR1 is SGHRS and CDR2 is YFSETQ in the germline V gene. This CDR3 comprises 15 residues. CDR3 DNA: TGCGCCAGCAGCAAAGGACTAGCGGACTACAATGAGCAGTTCTTC. Protein product: CASSKGLADYNEQFF.

The gene calls are TRBV13 and TRBJ2-7; TRBD2 agrees at 12 bases. V was pared by 2 bases and J by 3 bases, with 2 bases of the junction left unmatched. Germline V gene sequence: CDR1 PRHDT, CDR2 FYEKMQ (reference sequence). The CDR3 extends over 15 amino acids. This CDR3 reads CASSLRLAGDYEQYF. In DNA, the CDR3 is TGTGCCAGCAGCTTAAGACTAGCGGGGGACTACGAGCAGTACTTC.

The chain recombines TRBV7-8 with TRBJ2-1; 10 bases fit TRBD2. CDR1 and CDR2 from the germline V gene are SGHVS and FQNEAQ. This CDR3 contains 13 residues. The J segment lost 7 bases and the V segment lost 5 bases, leaving 2 bases of the junction unmatched. The CDR3 region is CASSPSGGNEQFF. In DNA, the CDR3 is TGTGCCAGCAGCCCTAGCGGGGGAAATGAGCAGTTCTTC.

Note on this clone: Mismatch with germline at one junction end may stem from a read error. J is TRBJ2-7 and V is TRBV10-3; D might be TRBD1 (6 bases). Germline V gene lookup returns CDR1 ENHRY and CDR2 SYGVKD. This CDR3 has 11 residues. In DNA, the CDR3 is TGCGCAACAGGGAGCTCCTACGAGCAGTACTTC. Its translation: CATGSSYEQYF.

The chain is built from TRBV19 and TRBJ2-5; D gene ambiguous. In germline, CDR1 is LNHDA, CDR2 SQIVND (reference sequence). With 7 bases removed from V and 2 bases from J, the gap between germline ends came to 14 bases. This CDR3 is built from 14 residues. The CDR3 reads CASTKDRFQETQYF. In DNA form, the CDR3 reads TGTGCCAGTACCAAGGACCGATTTCAAGAGACCCAGTACTTC.

V gene TRBV2 combines with J gene TRBJ1-1, with 9 bases that match TRBD1. This CDR3 region has 15 residues. Germline loops: CDR1 SNHLY, CDR2 FYNNEI. The V gene end was trimmed by 11 bases and the J gene end by 3 bases; junction bases not matched to a gene: 13. The CDR3: CAVGQGSTPHTEAFF. In DNA form, the CDR3 reads TGTGCCGTCGGACAGGGGTCGACTCCCCACACTGAAGCTTTCTTT.

The chain couples TRBV7-2 to TRBJ2-3; 8 nucleotides agree with TRBD2. Losses at the gene ends were 5 bases for V and 2 bases for J; bases not matched to a gene: 9. Germline-derived CDR1 and CDR2 are SGHTA and FQGNSA. There are 16 residues in the CDR3. The CDR3: CASSSTSGKATDTQYF. The CDR3 DNA sequence: TGTGCCAGCAGCAGCACTAGCGGTAAAGCCACAGATACGCAGTATTTT.

This chain uses TRBV6-5 with TRBJ2-1, with D tentatively TRBD1 (5 bases). The germline gives CDR1 MNHEY, CDR2 SVGAGI. The V end was cut by 1 base, the J end by 9 bases, with 13 bases between. The CDR3 is 14 amino acids. In DNA, the CDR3 is TGTGCCAGCAGTTACTTCGCAGGGCACGGTGAGCAGTTCTTC. It translates to CASSYFAGHGEQFF.

In this sample, this clone turned up once. The CDR3, as DNA: TGTGCCAGTAACGCCCTAAACCAACAGGGAAGTCTCTACGAGCAGTACTTC. Protein sequence: CASNALNQQGSLYEQYF. The chain employs TRBV5-6 and TRBJ2-7, with D maybe TRBD1 (6 bases). The V end lost 8 bases, the J end lost 3 bases, and 27 bases lay between the germline ends. Germline values: CDR1 SGHDT, CDR2 YYEEEE. The CDR3 is 17 amino acids.

The chain uses TRBV5-1 and TRBJ2-3; 8 nucleotides line up with TRBD1. J gave up 2 bases and V 4 bases, and 3 bases lay outside the gene matches. CDR3 length: 14 residues. The V gene's germline CDR1 is SGHRS and CDR2 YFSETQ. The CDR3 coding sequence is TGCGCCAGCAGCCGGACAGGGAACACAGATACGCAGTATTTT. As protein: CASSRTGNTDTQYF.

The chain recombines TRBV7-3 with TRBJ1-6, with D possibly matching TRBD1 (5 bases). The germline gives CDR1 SGHTA, CDR2 FQGTGA. V lost 6 bases and J lost 5, with 14 bases in between. This CDR3 spans 15 amino acids. CDR3 bases: TGTGCCAGCAGGTTCCCGGGACCGGATAATTCACCCCTCCACTTT. This sequence encodes CASRFPGPDNSPLHF. The full variable domain, its missing parts supplied by reference TRBV7-3 and TRBJ1-6, is GAGVSQTPSNKVTEKGKYVELRCDPISGHTALYWYRQSLGQGPEFLIYFQGTGAADDSGLPNDRFFAVRPEGSVSTLKIQRTERGDSAVYLCASRFPGPDNSPLHFGNGTRLTVT.

This chain uses TRBV10-3 with TRBJ2-1, with a possible D match to TRBD2 (6 bases). Germline V gives CDR1 ENHRY, CDR2 SYGVKD. The CDR3 loop spans 13 amino acids. V was pared by 4 bases and J by 9 bases, with 13 bases between. CDR3 DNA sequence: TGTGCCATCAGTGGGATCAGGGAGGCTGAGCAGTTCTTC. Translated: CAISGIREAEQFF.

CDR3 region: CATSVLGVYGYTF. CDR3 DNA: TGTGCCACCAGCGTCCTTGGGGTATATGGCTACACCTTC. The gene calls are TRBV15 and TRBJ1-2, with D unresolved. This CDR3 is built from 13 residues. Trimming stripped 5 bases from V and 5 bases from J, with 12 bases between. Germline V gene data show CDR1 as LNHNV and CDR2 as YYDKDF (reference sequence).

This clone was recorded only once. The rearrangement links TRBV12-2 to TRBJ1-6. TRBV12-2 is marked as a pseudogene. CDR3 length equals 15 residues. The CDR3 coding sequence is TGTGCAAGTCGCTTAGAAGATTCCCCCGGTTCACCCCTCCACTTT. Its translation: CASRLEDSPGSPLHF.

The chain combines TRBV28 with TRBJ1-1; TRBD1 is a possible D gene (5 bases). Germline CDR1 MDHEN, CDR2 SYDVKM. The CDR3 covers 15 residues. The V gene lost 8 bases and the J gene lost 5 bases, with 21 bases spanning the gap. The CDR3 protein is CASFLGALRGTEAFF. CDR3 DNA: TGTGCCAGCTTCTTGGGCGCCCTGAGGGGTACTGAAGCTTTCTTT.

The V and J genes are TRBV9 and TRBJ2-3; D is possibly TRBD1 (7 bases). CDR1 is SGDLS, CDR2 YYNGEE, per germline. The CDR3 totals 16 residues. Trimming left V 4 bases short and J 4 bases short, with 19 bases between. CDR3 region: CASSSKTGRGADTQYF. For the CDR3, the DNA is TGTGCCAGCAGCTCTAAGACAGGGCGGGGAGCAGATACGCAGTATTTT.

The J gene is TRBJ2-1, the V gene TRBV29-1; 9 bases line up with TRBD2. V dropped 0 bases and J dropped 7; count of bases not matched to a gene: 4. CDR3 length equals 14 residues. Per germline, CDR1 SQVTM and CDR2 ANQGSEA. The CDR3 loop is CSVEDIAGVNEQFF. CDR3 nucleotides: TGCAGCGTTGAAGATATAGCGGGAGTAAATGAGCAGTTCTTC.

The chain employs TRBV5-8 and TRBJ2-5, with D maybe TRBD2 (7 bases). The CDR3 totals 14 residues. V dropped 4 bases and J dropped 1 base, with 11 bases sitting between them. Germline-derived CDR1 and CDR2 are SGHTS and YDEGEE. This CDR3 reads CASSRGGAQETQYF. The DNA of the CDR3 is TGTGCCAGCAGCCGAGGGGGGGCCCAAGAGACCCAGTACTTC.

The V call is TRBV7-3, the J call TRBJ2-1; TRBD2 matches 12 bases. CDR3 size: 16 residues. Germline CDR1 reads SGHTA; CDR2 reads FQGTGA. The J segment lost 5 bases and the V segment lost 5 bases, leaving 7 bases of the junction unmatched. In DNA, the CDR3 is TGTGCCAGCAGCAAATCTCTAGCGGGGGGGCACAATGAGCAGTTCTTC. The encoded protein is CASSKSLAGGHNEQFF.

The chain carries TRBV18 and TRBJ1-1; a possible D gene is TRBD1 (5 bases). This CDR3 contains 16 residues. In germline, CDR1 is KGHSH, CDR2 LQKENI. V shed 2 bases and J shed 2 bases, with 15 bases lying between them. CDR3: CASSPYPGHSNTEAFF. In DNA form, the CDR3 reads TGTGCCAGCTCACCATACCCTGGACACTCTAACACTGAAGCTTTCTTT.

This clone has a handful of counts. The DNA of the CDR3 is TGCGCCAGCAGCTTGGCGGGACACACCGACGGGCAGTACTTC. Protein: CASSLAGHTDGQYF. The J gene is TRBJ2-7, the V gene TRBV5-1; possible D gene TRBD1, 6 bases. This CDR3 comprises 14 residues. Germline CDR1 and CDR2: SGHRS and YFSETQ. With 0 bases removed from V and 9 bases from J, the gap between germline ends came to 16 bases. The variable domain in full, with the rest retrieved from reference TRBV5-1 and TRBJ2-7, is KAGVTQTPRYLIKTRGQQVTLSCSPISGHRSVSWYQQTPGQGLQFLFEYFSETQRNKGNFPGRFSGRQFSNSRSEMNVSTLELGDSALYLCASSLAGHTDGQYFGPGTRLTVT.

V and J are TRBV2 and TRBJ1-6; D remains ambiguous. From germline, CDR1 is SNHLY and CDR2 FYNNEI. This CDR3 has 12 amino acids. The V end was cut by 7 bases, the J end by 6 bases, with 7 bases between. The CDR3 DNA sequence: TGTGCCAGCACCGAGGGTAATTCACCCCTCCACTTT. As protein: CASTEGNSPLHF. The full variable domain, with the rest looked up from reference TRBV2 and TRBJ1-6, is EPEVTQTPSHQVTQMGQEVILRCVPISNHLYFYWYRQILGQKVEFLVSFYNNEISEKSEIFDDQFSVERPDGSNFTLKIRSTKLEDSAMYFCASTEGNSPLHFGNGTRLTVT.